The 12 T cell receptor beta chains below were found in one sample sequenced in a study of T cell responses to AZD1222 COVID-19 vaccine. This table comes from immunoSEQ multiplex PCR, and its TCRdb copy is limited to in-frame clones, with some not included. The profile shows approximately 150,000 clones, about 91% of them singletons. The source was peripheral blood, collected on day 0 of AZD1222 vaccination. These receptors were taken from an adult in good health.

The CDR3 DNA is TGTGCCAGCAGCTTAGCGGGAGGGCCGATAGATACGCAGTATTTT. Encoded protein: CASSLAGGPIDTQYF. The V gene is TRBV7-2, the J gene TRBJ2-3, with 7 bases that match TRBD2. In germline, CDR1 is SGHTA, CDR2 FQGNSA. V dropped 0 bases and J dropped 5; count of bases not matched to a gene: 5. This CDR3 is 15 amino acids long. Looking up the rest from reference TRBV7-2 and TRBJ2-3 gives the full variable domain: GAGVSQSPSNKVTEKGKDVELRCDPISGHTALYWYRQSLGQGLEFLIYFQGNSAPDKSGLPSDRFSAERTGGSVSTLTIQRTQQEDSAVYLCASSLAGGPIDTQYFGPGTRLTVL.

The chain couples TRBV5-1 to TRBJ2-2, with 13 bases matching TRBD2. The CDR3 length is 17 residues. The V gene's germline CDR1 is SGHRS and CDR2 YFSETQ. The V segment lost 0 bases and the J segment 3 bases; nucleotides outside the gene matches: 2. The CDR3 spells CASSLGLAGGYTGELFF. The CDR3 DNA sequence: TGCGCCAGCAGCTTGGGACTAGCGGGAGGATACACCGGGGAGCTGTTTTTT.

This chain's CDR3 is CASSHRTGWGDQPQHF. The CDR3 DNA follows: TGCGCCAGCAGCCATAGGACAGGGTGGGGGGATCAGCCCCAGCATTTT. The chain carries TRBV4-1 and TRBJ1-5; TRBD1 agrees at 8 bases. The CDR3 sequence is 16 residues long. The germline V gene encodes CDR1 MGHRA and CDR2 YSYEKL. V gave up 3 bases and J gave up 5 bases; unmatched junction bases: 9.

This clone was found once. The chain links TRBV10-3 to TRBJ1-2; D is unclear. In germline, CDR1 is ENHRY, CDR2 SYGVKD. Trimming removed 2 bases at V and 12 bases at J, with 25 bases between. The CDR3 extends over 16 amino acids. CDR3: CAISEGEGIPPLLDTF. The DNA for the CDR3 is TGTGCCATCAGTGAGGGGGAAGGGATACCCCCCTTGCTGGACACCTTC.

The chain combines TRBV10-3 with TRBJ1-4; TRBD1 matches 8 bases. The CDR3 has 15 amino acids. Trimming at V came to 10 bases and at J to 3 bases, leaving 10 bases not matched to a gene. Per the germline V gene, CDR1 is ENHRY and CDR2 is SYGVKD. The CDR3 sequence: CATEPDRASNEKLFF. CDR3 DNA: TGTGCCACCGAGCCGGACAGGGCCTCTAATGAAAAACTGTTTTTT.

The chain carries TRBV27 and TRBJ2-5, with TRBD2 identical over 7 bases. V trimming: 5 bases; J trimming: 5 bases; junction bases outside the gene matches: 11. This CDR3 spans 15 amino acids. The germline CDR1 and CDR2 sequences are MNHEY and SMNVEV (reference sequence). The DNA of the CDR3 is TGTGCCAGCAGTCGCAGTCTAGCGGTCGGGGAGACCCAGTACTTC. It codes for CASSRSLAVGETQYF.

In its sample, this clone was seen once. J is TRBJ2-7 and V is TRBV30, with 13 positions matching TRBD2. This CDR3 contains 16 residues. CDR1 GTSNPN and CDR2 SVGIG come from the germline V gene (reference sequence). The trim removed 0 bases at V and 6 bases at J, leaving 8 bases unmatched. The CDR3 protein is CAWSVRGTSGTLEQYF. CDR3 bases: TGTGCCTGGAGTGTACGGGGGACTAGCGGGACTCTCGAGCAGTACTTC.

This clone came up once. The V call is TRBV30, the J call TRBJ1-3; the D gene is possibly TRBD1 (5 bases). Between the trimmed V and J ends, which lost 4 bases and 1 base, there was a span of 20 bases. Germline CDR1 and CDR2: GTSNPN and SVGIG (reference sequence). This CDR3 region has 17 residues. The chain's CDR3 is CAWTRRADSPSGNTIYF. For the CDR3, the DNA is TGTGCCTGGACAAGACGGGCCGACAGCCCTTCTGGAAACACCATATATTTT.

This rearrangement joins TRBV7-3 to TRBJ2-5; no clear D. Trimming stripped 1 base from V and 5 bases from J, with 8 bases between. From germline, CDR1 is SGHTA and CDR2 FQGTGA. This CDR3 spans 13 amino acids. The CDR3 DNA reads as TGTGCCAGCAGCTTAAGCCCGCAGGAGACCCAGTACTTC. Its translation: CASSLSPQETQYF.

This chain uses TRBV5-5 with TRBJ1-3, with a possible D match to TRBD1 (6 bases). The V end was cut by 7 bases, the J end by 1 base, with 15 bases between. Germline assignment: CDR1 SGHKS and CDR2 YYEKEE (reference sequence). The CDR3 contains 15 residues. The CDR3 region is CASASEGDSGNTIYF. The CDR3 DNA is TGTGCCAGCGCCTCTGAGGGGGATTCTGGAAACACCATATATTTT.

The table lists this clone with a few counts. The chain links TRBV30 to TRBJ2-5; TRBD2 is a possible D gene (5 bases). This CDR3 comprises 11 residues. Germline CDR1 GTSNPN, CDR2 SVGIG (reference sequence). The V end was cut by 5 bases, the J end by 5 bases, with 9 bases between. The CDR3: CAWGLGETQYF. CDR3 nucleotides: TGTGCCTGGGGACTCGGGGAGACCCAGTACTTC.

Only a few counts were recorded for this clone. The rearrangement links TRBV12-5 to TRBJ1-2; no reliable D call. The CDR3 loop spans 15 amino acids. Trimming took off 6 bases at V and 4 bases at J, with 18 bases between the two ends. Per the germline V gene, CDR1 is LGHNT and CDR2 is FRNRAP. CDR3 sequence: CASGMDLSGRYGYTF. Here the CDR3 DNA reads TGTGCTAGTGGCATGGATCTATCTGGACGCTATGGCTACACCTTC.